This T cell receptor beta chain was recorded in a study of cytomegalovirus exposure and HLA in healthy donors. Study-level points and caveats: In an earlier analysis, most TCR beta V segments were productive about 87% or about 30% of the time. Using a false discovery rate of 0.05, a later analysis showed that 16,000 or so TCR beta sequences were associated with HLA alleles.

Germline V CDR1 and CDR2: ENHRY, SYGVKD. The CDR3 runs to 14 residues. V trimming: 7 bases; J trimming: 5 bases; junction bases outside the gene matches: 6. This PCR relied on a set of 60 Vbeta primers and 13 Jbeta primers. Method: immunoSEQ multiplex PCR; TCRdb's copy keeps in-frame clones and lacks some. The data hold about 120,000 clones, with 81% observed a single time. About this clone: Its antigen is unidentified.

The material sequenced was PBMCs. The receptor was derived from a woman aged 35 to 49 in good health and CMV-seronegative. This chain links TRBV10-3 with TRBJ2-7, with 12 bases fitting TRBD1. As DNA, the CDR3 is TGTGCCATCACCGGGACAGGGGGCTTTAACGAGCAGTACTTC. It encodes CAITGTGGFNEQYF.